This entry lists 21 T cell receptor beta chains sequenced from one sample in a study of blood T cell repertoires in COVID-19. Sequencing was performed with immunoSEQ multiplex PCR; in TCRdb, only in-frame clones are kept and a portion is missing. The data contain under 140,000 clones, approximately 90% of them singletons. The sequencing input was peripheral blood. The receptors shown here come from a human donor in a cohort sampled during active COVID-19.

The rearrangement links TRBV6-5 to TRBJ2-7; 8 bases fit TRBD1. Per the germline V gene, CDR1 is MNHEY and CDR2 is SVGAGI. This CDR3 spans 14 amino acids. The V segment lost 6 bases and the J segment 4 bases; nucleotides outside the gene matches: 8. As DNA, the CDR3 is TGTGCCAGCAGAACTACAGGGGGGTCTTACGAGCAGTACTTC. As protein: CASRTTGGSYEQYF.

The sample holds one count of this clone. The chain recombines TRBV5-4 with TRBJ2-3; 7 bases agree with TRBD2. The CDR3 has 14 amino acids. In germline, CDR1 is SGHNT, CDR2 YYREEE (reference sequence). V lost 4 bases to trimming and J lost 4 bases; unmatched junction nucleotides: 6. The CDR3 loop reads CASSRTRNPDTQYF. CDR3 nucleotides: TGTGCCAGCAGCAGGACTAGAAACCCAGATACGCAGTATTTT.

V is TRBV6-1 and J is TRBJ1-2; TRBD1 aligns across 8 bases. This CDR3 is 16 amino acids long. V shed 1 base, J shed 1 base, and the junction held 5 bases outside the gene matches. In germline, CDR1 is MNHNS, CDR2 SASEGT. CDR3 DNA: TGTGCCAGCAGTGAAGGGACAGGGTCGGTTAACTATGGCTACACCTTC. Its protein product is CASSEGTGSVNYGYTF.

This rearrangement joins TRBV6-2 or TRBV6-3 to TRBJ2-3, with 9 bases matching TRBD2. CDR3 length equals 15 residues. V dropped 2 bases and J dropped 0; count of bases not matched to a gene: 0. Germline loops: CDR1 MNHEY, CDR2 SVGEGT. CDR3 sequence reads: CASSYTSGSTDTQYF. The CDR3 bases are TGTGCCAGCAGTTACACTAGCGGGAGCACAGATACGCAGTATTTT.

This chain links TRBV27 with TRBJ2-7; no definite D call. This CDR3 is built from 12 residues. The V gene's germline CDR1 is MNHEY and CDR2 SMNVEV (reference sequence). The germline V and J ends were trimmed by 4 bases and 0 bases, with 4 bases remaining between them. In DNA form, the CDR3 reads TGTGCCAGCAGTTCGAGCTCCTACGAGCAGTACTTC. It translates to CASSSSSYEQYF.

The chain carries TRBV5-8 and TRBJ2-7, with TRBD1 matching over 8 bases. J lost 5 bases, V lost 0 bases, and 10 bases had no gene match. CDR1 and CDR2 (germline): SGHTS, YDEGEE. This CDR3 has 16 residues. CDR3: CASSLGYGTGANEQYF. The CDR3 DNA follows: TGTGCCAGCAGCTTGGGGTATGGGACAGGAGCAAACGAGCAGTACTTC. The full variable domain, rest sourced from reference TRBV5-8 and TRBJ2-7, is EAGVTQSPTHLIKTRGQQATLRCSPISGHTSVYWYQQALGLGLQFLLWYDEGEERNRGNFPPRFSGRQFPNYSSELNVNALELEDSALYLCASSLGYGTGANEQYFGPGTRLTVT.

This chain uses TRBV18 with TRBJ1-5; D gene uncertain. This CDR3 has 14 amino acids. CDR1 is KGHSH, CDR2 LQKENI, per germline. Trimming pared 0 bases from V and 3 bases from J, leaving 6 bases between. CDR3 in DNA: TGTGCCAGCTCACCACCCGGGAACAATCAGCCCCAGCATTTT. Its protein is CASSPPGNNQPQHF.

This chain joins TRBV6-5 and TRBJ2-7; 7 bases line up with TRBD2. Germline lookup yields CDR1 MNHEY and CDR2 SVGAGI. This CDR3 is built from 13 residues. The junction had 2 bases not matched to a gene; V was cut back by 2 bases and J by 4 bases. This CDR3 is CASSYVGGYEQYF. The CDR3 bases are TGTGCCAGCAGTTACGTCGGGGGGTACGAGCAGTACTTC.

The chain links TRBV4-3 to TRBJ1-1; possibly TRBD1 for D (6 bases). The CDR3 has 15 amino acids. Germline CDR1 reads LGHNA; CDR2 reads YSLEER. V lost 4 bases and J lost 2, with 14 bases in between. The CDR3 region is CASSRETGINTEAFF. The CDR3 nucleotides are TGCGCCAGCAGCCGAGAAACAGGGATCAACACTGAAGCTTTCTTT.

This rearrangement joins TRBV6-5 to TRBJ1-2; 8 positions match TRBD1. Germline values: CDR1 MNHEY, CDR2 SVGAGI. The V segment lost 5 bases and the J segment 8 bases; nucleotides outside the gene matches: 7. The CDR3 has 13 residues. The CDR3 is CASSMQGAGGYTF. The CDR3 DNA sequence: TGTGCCAGCAGTATGCAGGGGGCGGGAGGCTACACCTTC.

This chain joins TRBV6-6 and TRBJ2-3, with 9 bases identical to TRBD2. The CDR3 is made up of 14 amino acids. Germline lookup yields CDR1 MNHNY and CDR2 SVGAGI (reference sequence). V lost 7 bases and J lost 4; bases outside the gene matches: 6. The CDR3 loop reads CASTGTSYSDTQYF. CDR3 sequence (DNA): TGTGCCAGCACCGGGACTAGCTATTCAGATACGCAGTATTTT.

This clone showed up just once. V and J are TRBV7-2 and TRBJ1-1; a possible D gene is TRBD1 (5 bases). The CDR3 length is 14 residues. CDR1 and CDR2 (germline): SGHTA, FQGNSA. V was clipped by 10 bases and J by 3 bases, with 18 bases between them. CDR3: CATQHSGLYTEAFF. The CDR3 bases are TGTGCCACCCAACACTCAGGGCTGTACACTGAAGCTTTCTTT.

The rearrangement links TRBV19 to TRBJ1-2; the D is unclear. The CDR3 totals 15 residues. Germline values: CDR1 LNHDA, CDR2 SQIVND (reference sequence). V was clipped by 7 bases and J by 7 bases, with 22 bases between them. CDR3 DNA sequence: TGTGCCAGTACCCTAAGTGGGCGCCCCGAGAGTGGCTACACCTTC. Its protein product is CASTLSGRPESGYTF.

The V call is TRBV28, the J call TRBJ2-1, with 10 bases matching TRBD2. Unmatched junction bases numbered 6, after V lost 3 bases and J lost 1 base. The CDR3 extends over 17 amino acids. The V gene's germline CDR1 is MDHEN and CDR2 SYDVKM. CDR3 in amino acids: CASSLASGRTSYNEQFF. The CDR3 region has the DNA TGTGCCAGCAGTTTGGCTAGCGGGAGAACTTCCTACAATGAGCAGTTCTTC.

The rearrangement uses TRBV10-3 and TRBJ1-2; TRBD1 agrees at 8 bases. From germline, CDR1 is ENHRY and CDR2 SYGVKD. V was clipped by 6 bases and J by 4 bases; unmatched bases: 1. The CDR3 contains 12 residues. CDR3 amino acids: CAIRGTGYGYTF. Here the CDR3 DNA reads TGTGCCATCAGAGGGACAGGCTATGGCTACACCTTC.

The chain uses TRBV19 and TRBJ1-1, with D perhaps TRBD1 (6 bases). The CDR3 has 15 amino acids. The germline gives CDR1 LNHDA, CDR2 SQIVND (reference sequence). Trimming pared 4 bases from V and 1 base from J, leaving 13 bases between. This CDR3 is CASSTLTTGNTEAFF. The CDR3, as DNA: TGTGCCAGTAGTACCCTAACGACAGGGAACACTGAAGCTTTCTTT.

The V call is TRBV5-1, the J call TRBJ2-5, with 7 nucleotides matching TRBD2. The V gene's germline CDR1 is SGHRS and CDR2 YFSETQ. This CDR3 has 15 amino acids. The trim removed 2 bases at V and 4 bases at J, leaving 8 bases unmatched. CDR3 coding DNA: TGCGCCAGCAGCTTCACGGGAGCGGGGAGAGAGACCCAGTACTTC. Protein product: CASSFTGAGRETQYF.

This sequence joins TRBV18 and TRBJ2-3, with 7 bases matching TRBD1. Unmatched junction bases numbered 4, after V lost 3 bases and J lost 4 bases. Germline-derived CDR1 and CDR2 are KGHSH and LQKENI. This CDR3 spans 14 amino acids. DNA for the CDR3: TGTGCCAGCTCACCCGACAGGGTAGCAGATACGCAGTATTTT. Its protein is CASSPDRVADTQYF.

The chain combines TRBV30 with TRBJ1-6, with 8 bases that match TRBD1. V was clipped by 0 bases and J by 7 bases; unmatched bases: 5. The CDR3 covers 15 residues. CDR1 and CDR2 (germline): GTSNPN, SVGIG (reference sequence). The CDR3 loop is CAWSVRRGRNSPLHF. CDR3 sequence (DNA): TGTGCCTGGAGTGTCCGCAGGGGGCGGAATTCACCCCTCCACTTT.

V gene TRBV2 combines with J gene TRBJ2-7, with D possibly matching TRBD2 (6 bases). The germline V gene encodes CDR1 SNHLY and CDR2 FYNNEI. The length of the CDR3 is 12 residues. V was trimmed by 4 bases and J by 4 bases, leaving 8 bases between them. CDR3 DNA sequence: TGTGCCAGCAGTGCGGGGGTGTACGAGCAGTACTTC. This encodes CASSAGVYEQYF.

V and J are TRBV28 and TRBJ1-1; the D is unclear. From germline, CDR1 is MDHEN and CDR2 SYDVKM. V gave up 4 bases and J gave up 3 bases, with 15 bases separating them. There are 15 residues in the CDR3. The CDR3 sequence is CASSSPMVGDTEAFF. The CDR3 bases are TGTGCCAGCAGTTCCCCCATGGTCGGAGACACTGAAGCTTTCTTT.